This TCR beta chain was sequenced for a study of PD-1 blockade in classical Hodgkin lymphoma. About this clone: The antigen remains unidentified.

Profiling relied on immunoSEQ multiplex PCR, and the TCRdb table lists in-frame clones only, not all of them. The profile shows about 6,400 clones, about nine tenths of them singletons. Noted time point: cycle 4 day 1 (C4D1), after 6 weeks of nivolumab. All trial patients relapsed after autologous stem cell transplantation. Purification of CD4+ T cells from thawed PBMCs was performed via magnetic negative selection. The CDR3 spans 11 residues. The V gene's germline CDR1 is SGHAT and CDR2 FQNNGV. Between the trimmed V and J ends, which lost 5 bases and 6 bases, there was a span of 7 bases. Study-wide points: Complete responders had baseline diversity similar to newly diagnosed patients. The causes of the repertoire differences, possibly disease activity or prior therapy, remain undefined. Newly diagnosed patients reportedly trailed healthy donors in baseline TCR diversity. Significantly greater TCR diversity emerged by C4D1 in CD4+ cells but not CD8+ cells.

The chain couples TRBV11-2 to TRBJ1-1; D ambiguous. Material: CD4+ T cells from blood, obtained before the fourth cycle of nivolumab. The TCR originated in a human donor with classical Hodgkin lymphoma. CDR3 bases: TGTGCCAGCAGCCCCGGTCCTGAAGCTTTCTTT. Translation gives CASSPGPEAFF.